This record covers a single TCR beta chain. The antigen is not known. Only CD45RO-negative cells positively selected for CCR7 counted as naive CD8 cells, so terminally differentiated effector memory CD45RA+ cells were excluded. This record belongs to a study of shared clonotypes between healthy human individuals. Study findings and constraints: Among donors, the sharing of clonotypes was expected to be influenced by sequencing depth.

V lost 1 base and J lost 5, with 12 bases in between. Germline CDR1 SGHDT, CDR2 YYEEEE. The CDR3 length is 14 residues. Produced via immunoSEQ multiplex PCR; TCRdb's table is partial and in-frame only. The repertoire holds a few million clones, with 93% as singletons. The chain joins TRBV5-6 to TRBJ1-1; no reliable D call. The specimen sequenced was naive CD8+ T cells from PBMCs. The TCR sequence derives from a man in his late teens or twenties in good health. Some clones in this sample may be carry-over from other donors' samples. The CDR3 spells CASSLISTNTEAFF. The CDR3 DNA is TGTGCCAGCAGCTTGATCAGCACAAATACTGAAGCTTTCTTT.